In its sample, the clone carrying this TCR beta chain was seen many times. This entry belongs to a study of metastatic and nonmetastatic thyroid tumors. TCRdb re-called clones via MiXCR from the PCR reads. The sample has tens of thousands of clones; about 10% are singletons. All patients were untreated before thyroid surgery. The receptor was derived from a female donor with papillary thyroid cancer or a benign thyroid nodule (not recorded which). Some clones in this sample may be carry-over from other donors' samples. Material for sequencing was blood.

CDR3 DNA sequence: TGTGCCAGCAGTCGTCCGGGACTAAGGAACATTCAGTACTTC. It encodes CASSRPGLRNIQYF. The chain couples TRBV27 to TRBJ2-4, with TRBD2 matching 7 bases. V shed 5 bases, J shed 7 bases, and the junction held 8 bases outside the gene matches. Germline CDR1 MNHEY, CDR2 SMNVEV (reference sequence). The CDR3 spans 14 residues.